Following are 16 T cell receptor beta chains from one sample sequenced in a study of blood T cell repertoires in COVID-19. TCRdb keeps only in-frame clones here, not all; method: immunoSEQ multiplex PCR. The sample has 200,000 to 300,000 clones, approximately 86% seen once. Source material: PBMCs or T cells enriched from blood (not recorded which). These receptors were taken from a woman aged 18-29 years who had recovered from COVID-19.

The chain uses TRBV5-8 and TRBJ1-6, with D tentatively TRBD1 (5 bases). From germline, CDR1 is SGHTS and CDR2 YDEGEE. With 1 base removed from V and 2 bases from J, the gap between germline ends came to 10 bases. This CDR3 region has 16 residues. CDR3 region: CASSLFSGTYNSPLHF. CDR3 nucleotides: TGTGCCAGCAGCTTGTTTTCAGGGACCTATAATTCACCCCTCCACTTT.

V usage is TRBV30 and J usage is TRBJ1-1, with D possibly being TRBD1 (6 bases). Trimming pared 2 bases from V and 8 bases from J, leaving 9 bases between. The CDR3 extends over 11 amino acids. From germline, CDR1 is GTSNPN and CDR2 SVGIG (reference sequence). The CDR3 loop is CAWSNRVEAFF. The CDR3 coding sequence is TGTGCCTGGAGTAACAGGGTGGAAGCTTTCTTT.

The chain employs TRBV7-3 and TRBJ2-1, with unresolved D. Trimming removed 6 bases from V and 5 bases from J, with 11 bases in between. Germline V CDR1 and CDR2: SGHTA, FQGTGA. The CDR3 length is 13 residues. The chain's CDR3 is CASSSRLNNEQFF. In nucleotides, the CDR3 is TGTGCCAGCAGTTCCAGACTCAACAATGAGCAGTTCTTC.

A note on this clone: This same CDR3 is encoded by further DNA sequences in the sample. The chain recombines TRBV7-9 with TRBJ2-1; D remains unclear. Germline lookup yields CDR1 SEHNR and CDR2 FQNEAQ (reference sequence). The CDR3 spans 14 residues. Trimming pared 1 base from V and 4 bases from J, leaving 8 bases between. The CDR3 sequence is CASSLGLAYNEQFF. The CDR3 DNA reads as TGTGCCAGCAGCTTAGGACTGGCTTACAATGAGCAGTTCTTC.

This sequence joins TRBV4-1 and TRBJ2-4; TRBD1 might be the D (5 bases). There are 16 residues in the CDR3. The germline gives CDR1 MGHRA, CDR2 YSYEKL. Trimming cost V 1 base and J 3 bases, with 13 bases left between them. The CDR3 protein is CASSQVMGPGKNIQYF. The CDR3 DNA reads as TGCGCCAGCAGCCAAGTGATGGGGCCGGGCAAAAACATTCAGTACTTC.

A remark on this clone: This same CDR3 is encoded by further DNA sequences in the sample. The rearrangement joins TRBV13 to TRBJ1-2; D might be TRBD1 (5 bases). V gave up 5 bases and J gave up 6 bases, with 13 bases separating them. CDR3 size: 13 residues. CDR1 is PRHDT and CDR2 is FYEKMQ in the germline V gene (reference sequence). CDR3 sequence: CASSLDSIHGYTF. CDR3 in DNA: TGTGCCAGCAGCCTTGACAGTATCCATGGCTACACCTTC. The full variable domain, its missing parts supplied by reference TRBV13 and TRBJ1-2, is AAGVIQSPRHLIKEKRETATLKCYPIPRHDTVYWYQQGPGQDPQFLISFYEKMQSDKGSIPDRFSAQQFSDYHSELNMSSLELGDSALYFCASSLDSIHGYTFGSGTRLTVV.

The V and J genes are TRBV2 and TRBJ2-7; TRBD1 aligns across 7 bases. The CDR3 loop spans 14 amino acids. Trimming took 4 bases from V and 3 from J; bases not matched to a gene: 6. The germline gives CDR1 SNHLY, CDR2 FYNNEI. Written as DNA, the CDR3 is TGTGCCAGCAGTGCCGGCAGGGGGTACTACGAGCAGTACTTC. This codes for CASSAGRGYYEQYF.

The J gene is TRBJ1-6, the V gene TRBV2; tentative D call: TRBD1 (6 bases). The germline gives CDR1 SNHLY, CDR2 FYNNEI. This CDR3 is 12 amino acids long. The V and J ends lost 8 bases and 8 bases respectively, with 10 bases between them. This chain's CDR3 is CASARQDSPLHF. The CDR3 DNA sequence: TGTGCCAGCGCACGACAGGATTCACCCCTCCACTTT.

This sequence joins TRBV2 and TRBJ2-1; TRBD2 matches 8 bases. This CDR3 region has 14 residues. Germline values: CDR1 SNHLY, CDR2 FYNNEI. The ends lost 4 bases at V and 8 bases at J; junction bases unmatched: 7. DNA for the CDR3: TGTGCCAGCAGTGGGGGTCTAGCGGGTTATGAGCAGTTCTTC. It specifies CASSGGLAGYEQFF.

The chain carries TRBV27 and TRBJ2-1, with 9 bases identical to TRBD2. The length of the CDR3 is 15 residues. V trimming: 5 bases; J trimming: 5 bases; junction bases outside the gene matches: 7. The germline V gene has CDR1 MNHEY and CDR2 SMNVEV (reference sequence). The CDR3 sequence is CASSPRAGGDNEQFF. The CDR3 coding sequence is TGTGCCAGCAGTCCCCGAGCGGGAGGCGACAATGAGCAGTTCTTC.

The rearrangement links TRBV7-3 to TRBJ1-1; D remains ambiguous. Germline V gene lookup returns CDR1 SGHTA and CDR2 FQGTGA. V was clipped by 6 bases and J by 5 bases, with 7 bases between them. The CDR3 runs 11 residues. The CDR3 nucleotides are TGTGCCAGCAGTTCGACAACTGAAGCTTTCTTT. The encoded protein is CASSSTTEAFF.

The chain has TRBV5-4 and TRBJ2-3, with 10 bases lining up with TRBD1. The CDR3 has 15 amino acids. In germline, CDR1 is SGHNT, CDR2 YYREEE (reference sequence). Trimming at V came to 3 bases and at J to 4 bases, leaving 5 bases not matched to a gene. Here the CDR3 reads CASSSGTGEADTQYF. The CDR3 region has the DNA TGTGCCAGCAGCTCCGGGACAGGGGAAGCAGATACGCAGTATTTT.

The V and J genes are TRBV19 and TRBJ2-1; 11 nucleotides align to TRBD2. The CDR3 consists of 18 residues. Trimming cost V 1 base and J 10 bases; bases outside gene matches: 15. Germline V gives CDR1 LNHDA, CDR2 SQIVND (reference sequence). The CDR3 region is CASSIVRLGSGRAREQFF. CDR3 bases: TGTGCCAGTAGTATAGTTCGCCTTGGTAGCGGGAGGGCCAGGGAGCAGTTCTTC.

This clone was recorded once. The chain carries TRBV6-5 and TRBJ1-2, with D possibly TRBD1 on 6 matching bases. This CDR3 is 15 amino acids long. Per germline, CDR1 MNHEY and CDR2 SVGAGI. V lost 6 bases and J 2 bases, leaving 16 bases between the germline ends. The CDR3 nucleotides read TGTGCCAGCAGGGACAGTGCCTCCTCCAACTATGGCTACACCTTC. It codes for CASRDSASSNYGYTF.

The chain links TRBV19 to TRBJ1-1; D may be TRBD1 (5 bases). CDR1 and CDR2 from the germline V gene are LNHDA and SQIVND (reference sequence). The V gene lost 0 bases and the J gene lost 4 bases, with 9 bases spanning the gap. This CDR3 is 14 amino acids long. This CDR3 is CASSIDPGGTEAFF. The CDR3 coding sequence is TGTGCCAGTAGTATAGATCCGGGGGGCACTGAAGCTTTCTTT.

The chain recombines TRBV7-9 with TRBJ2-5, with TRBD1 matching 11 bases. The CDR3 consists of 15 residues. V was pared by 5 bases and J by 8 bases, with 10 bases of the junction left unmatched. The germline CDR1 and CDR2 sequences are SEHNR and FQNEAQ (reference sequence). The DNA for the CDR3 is TGTGCCAGCAGCCCGGACAGGGGGCCCAACCCAACCCAGTACTTC. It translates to CASSPDRGPNPTQYF.